These 2 T cell receptor beta chains were sequenced from one sample in a study of blood T cell repertoires in COVID-19. Assay: immunoSEQ multiplex PCR; the TCRdb copy retains only in-frame clones and omits some. This table has about 170,000 clones, roughly 91% appearing once. Sequencing input: peripheral blood. These receptors were obtained from a man in his fifties who had recovered from COVID-19.

This chain uses TRBV6-6 with TRBJ2-2; TRBD2 matches 9 bases. Trimming removed 7 bases from V and 1 base from J; junction bases left unmatched: 4. This CDR3 has 15 amino acids. Germline V lookup: CDR1 MNHNY, CDR2 SVGAGI (reference sequence). The CDR3 loop is CASISSGKNTGELFF. The CDR3, as DNA: TGTGCCAGCATCTCTAGCGGGAAGAACACCGGGGAGCTGTTTTTT.

J is TRBJ2-3 and V is TRBV7-2; TRBD2 might be the D (6 bases). The germline V gene encodes CDR1 SGHTA and CDR2 FQGNSA. CDR3 length equals 14 residues. Trimming removed 5 bases at V and 2 bases at J, with 11 bases between. The DNA for the CDR3 is TGTGCCAGCAGCCCGGGAGCCTCCACAGATACGCAGTATTTT. As protein: CASSPGASTDTQYF. The full variable domain, its missing parts supplied by reference TRBV7-2 and TRBJ2-3, is GAGVSQSPSNKVTEKGKDVELRCDPISGHTALYWYRQSLGQGLEFLIYFQGNSAPDKSGLPSDRFSAERTGGSVSTLTIQRTQQEDSAVYLCASSPGASTDTQYFGPGTRLTVL.